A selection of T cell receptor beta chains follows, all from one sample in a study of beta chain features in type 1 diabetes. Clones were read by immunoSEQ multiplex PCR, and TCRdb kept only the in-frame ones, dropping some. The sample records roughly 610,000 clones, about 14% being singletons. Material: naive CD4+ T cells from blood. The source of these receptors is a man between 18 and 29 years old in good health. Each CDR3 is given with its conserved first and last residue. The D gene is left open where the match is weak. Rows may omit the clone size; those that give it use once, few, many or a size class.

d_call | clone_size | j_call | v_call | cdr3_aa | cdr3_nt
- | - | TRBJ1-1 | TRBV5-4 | CASRRDGNTEAFF | TGTGCCAGCAGGAGGGACGGAAACACTGAAGCTTTCTTT
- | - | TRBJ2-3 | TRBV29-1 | CSVGLSTDTQYF | TGCAGCGTTGGACTCAGCACAGATACGCAGTATTTT
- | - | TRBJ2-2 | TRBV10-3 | CAISEQGRANTGELFF | TGTGCCATCAGTGAGCAGGGTCGGGCGAACACCGGGGAGCTGTTTTTT
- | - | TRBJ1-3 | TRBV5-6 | CASSLARTSGNTIYF | TGTGCCAGCAGCTTGGCGCGGACCTCTGGAAACACCATATATTTT
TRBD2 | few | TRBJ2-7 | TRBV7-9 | CASSTGTSGFYEQYF | TGTGCCAGCAGCACCGGGACTAGCGGCTTCTACGAGCAGTACTTC
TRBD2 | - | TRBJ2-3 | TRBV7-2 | CASSLGLAGGQDTQYF | TGTGCCAGCAGCTTGGGACTAGCGGGGGGGCAGGATACGCAGTATTTT
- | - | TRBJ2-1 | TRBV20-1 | CSASWANEQFF | TGCAGTGCTAGCTGGGCCAATGAGCAGTTCTTC
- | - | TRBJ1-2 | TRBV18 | CASSPPGKAVYGYTF | TGTGCCAGCTCACCACCGGGGAAGGCCGTCTATGGCTACACCTTC
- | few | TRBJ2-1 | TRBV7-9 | CASSPKFNEQFF | TGTGCCAGCAGCCCAAAATTCAATGAGCAGTTCTTC
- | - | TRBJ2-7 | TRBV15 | CATSRDPPSEQYF | TGTGCCACCAGCAGAGATCCCCCAAGCGAGCAGTACTTC
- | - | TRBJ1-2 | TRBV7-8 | CASSPWGVGRYGYTF | TGTGCCAGCAGCCCCTGGGGGGTGGGTCGTTATGGCTACACCTTC
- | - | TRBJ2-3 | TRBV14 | CASSRQASTQYF | TGTGCCAGCAGCCGACAGGCGAGTACGCAGTATTTT
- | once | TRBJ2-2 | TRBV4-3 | CASSQGVPRGVGELFF | TGCGCCAGCAGCCAAGGGGTACCGAGGGGAGTCGGGGAGCTGTTTTTT
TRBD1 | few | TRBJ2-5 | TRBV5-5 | CASSIGQGASETQYF | TGTGCCAGCAGCATCGGACAGGGGGCTTCGGAGACCCAGTACTTC
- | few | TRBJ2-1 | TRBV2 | CASSQASGNEQFF | TGTGCCAGCAGTCAGGCCTCAGGGAATGAGCAGTTCTTC
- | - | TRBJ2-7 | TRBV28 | CASSLLGYEQYF | TGTGCCAGCAGTTTACTGGGCTACGAGCAGTACTTC